A selection of T cell receptor beta chains follows, all from one sample in a study of metastatic and nonmetastatic thyroid tumors. TCRdb re-called the PCR reads through MiXCR. The sample includes roughly 25,000 clones, roughly 25% of them seen just once. The sample taken for sequencing was tumor tissue. The receptors here all came from a male donor with papillary thyroid cancer or a benign thyroid nodule (not recorded which). Some clones in this sample may be carry-over from other donors' samples. CDR3s include the opening cysteine and the closing phenylalanine or tryptophan. Each record gives: J gene, clone size, V gene, D gene, CDR3 DNA, CDR3 protein. The D gene is left open where the match is weak. Only part of the rows carry a size: once, few, many, or a class if the clone is expanded.

j_gene: TRBJ1-3
abundance: many
v_gene: TRBV9
d_gene: .
CDR3nt: TGTGCCAGCAGCGTAGACCTGGCAGGGATCGCTGGAAACACCATATATTTT
CDR3aa: CASSVDLAGIAGNTIYF

j_gene: TRBJ2-3
abundance: many
v_gene: TRBV5-1
d_gene: TRBD1
CDR3nt: TGCGCCAGCAGCGGACCGACAGGGCAGAGCACAGATACGCAGTATTTT
CDR3aa: CASSGPTGQSTDTQYF

j_gene: TRBJ1-1
abundance: .
v_gene: TRBV6-9
d_gene: .
CDR3nt: TGTGCCAGCAGTTATGGTGTAGAAGCTTTCTTT
CDR3aa: CASSYGVEAFF

j_gene: TRBJ2-1
abundance: medium-sized
v_gene: TRBV7-9
d_gene: .
CDR3nt: TGTGCCAGCAGCTTAGGGGGGGCCGACAATGAGCAGTTCTTC
CDR3aa: CASSLGGADNEQFF

j_gene: TRBJ2-7
abundance: .
v_gene: TRBV7-9
d_gene: .
CDR3nt: TGTGCCAGCAGCTTATCGGGTACCTACGAGCAGTACTTC
CDR3aa: CASSLSGTYEQYF

j_gene: TRBJ2-5
abundance: .
v_gene: TRBV6-2/TRBV6-3
d_gene: .
CDR3nt: TGTGCCAGCATTAGGACTGCCGGGTCCGAGACCCAGTACTTC
CDR3aa: CASIRTAGSETQYF

j_gene: TRBJ2-7
abundance: many
v_gene: TRBV5-5
d_gene: TRBD2
CDR3nt: TGTGCCAGCAGGACGACTAGCGCAACCTACGAGCAGTACTTC
CDR3aa: CASRTTSATYEQYF

j_gene: TRBJ2-5
abundance: many
v_gene: TRBV5-5
d_gene: .
CDR3nt: TGTGCCAGCAGCTTAGGGCGACAAGAGACCCAGTACTTC
CDR3aa: CASSLGRQETQYF

j_gene: TRBJ1-5
abundance: few
v_gene: TRBV6-1
d_gene: TRBD1
CDR3nt: TGTGCCAGCAGCCCCGGGACAGGTGGCGGACAGCCCAAGCATTTT
CDR3aa: CASSPGTGGGQPKHF

j_gene: TRBJ2-5
abundance: many
v_gene: TRBV5-1
d_gene: .
CDR3nt: TGCGCCAGCAGCTTGCAGGACCAAGAGACCCAGTACTTC
CDR3aa: CASSLQDQETQYF

j_gene: TRBJ1-2
abundance: many
v_gene: TRBV2
d_gene: TRBD1
CDR3nt: TGTGCCAGCAGTCTCCGGGACAGGGATGGCTACACCTTC
CDR3aa: CASSLRDRDGYTF

j_gene: TRBJ2-7
abundance: many
v_gene: TRBV5-1
d_gene: .
CDR3nt: TGCGCCAGCAGACACGGCCCCTACGAGCAGTACTTC
CDR3aa: CASRHGPYEQYF

j_gene: TRBJ1-2
abundance: .
v_gene: TRBV24-1
d_gene: .
CDR3nt: TGTGCCACCAGTGGGGGGGTCAGCGGCGACGACACCTTC
CDR3aa: CATSGGVSGDDTF

j_gene: TRBJ1-6
abundance: medium-sized
v_gene: TRBV6-2/TRBV6-3
d_gene: .
CDR3nt: TGTGCCAGCAGTTACCAGGGGCGACGGTCACCCCTCCACTTT
CDR3aa: CASSYQGRRSPLHF

j_gene: TRBJ2-1
abundance: .
v_gene: TRBV7-2
d_gene: .
CDR3nt: TGTGCCAGCATCCAAGAGTGGGAGGAGAATGAGCAGTTCTTC
CDR3aa: CASIQEWEENEQFF

j_gene: TRBJ2-7
abundance: medium-sized
v_gene: TRBV30
d_gene: TRBD2
CDR3nt: TGTGCCTGGGGAGCTAGCGGGAGTGTGAGTGAGCAGTACTTC
CDR3aa: CAWGASGSVSEQYF

j_gene: TRBJ2-7
abundance: few
v_gene: TRBV5-1
d_gene: .
CDR3nt: TGCGCCAGCAGCTTGTACGGGCGTGCATTGTACGAGCAGTACTTC
CDR3aa: CASSLYGRALYEQYF

j_gene: TRBJ1-1
abundance: .
v_gene: TRBV5-1
d_gene: TRBD1
CDR3nt: TGCGCCAGCAGACCGGCAATGACAGGGACTGAAGCTTTCTTT
CDR3aa: CASRPAMTGTEAFF

j_gene: TRBJ1-3
abundance: medium-sized
v_gene: TRBV6-1
d_gene: TRBD1
CDR3nt: TGTGCCAGCAGTCCCGGACAGGGATCGAGCTCTGGAAACACCATATATTTT
CDR3aa: CASSPGQGSSSGNTIYF

j_gene: TRBJ2-1
abundance: many
v_gene: TRBV4-2
d_gene: .
CDR3nt: TGTGCCAGCAGATTGGACGGAGCCTACAATGAGCAGTTCTTC
CDR3aa: CASRLDGAYNEQFF

j_gene: TRBJ2-1
abundance: many
v_gene: TRBV3-1
d_gene: .
CDR3nt: TGTGCCAGCAGCCATATAGCAGGGCGAGACAATGAGCAGTTCTTC
CDR3aa: CASSHIAGRDNEQFF

j_gene: TRBJ1-1
abundance: medium-sized
v_gene: TRBV4-1
d_gene: .
CDR3nt: TGCGCCAGCAGCCAAAAAGGGGCCACTGAAGCTTTCTTT
CDR3aa: CASSQKGATEAFF

j_gene: TRBJ1-2
abundance: .
v_gene: TRBV20-1
d_gene: .
CDR3nt: TGCAGTGCTTTGCGGAGGTATCACAATCACGGCTACACCTTC
CDR3aa: CSALRRYHNHGYTF

j_gene: TRBJ1-2
abundance: few
v_gene: TRBV27
d_gene: TRBD1
CDR3nt: TGTGCCAGCAGTCCCTGGACAGGCTATTGCTACACCTTC
CDR3aa: CASSPWTGYCYTF

j_gene: TRBJ1-5
abundance: few
v_gene: TRBV28
d_gene: .
CDR3nt: TGTGCCACTGGCGGGGCCCAGTTTCAGCCCCAGCATTTT
CDR3aa: CATGGAQFQPQHF

j_gene: TRBJ2-7
abundance: many
v_gene: TRBV7-2
d_gene: .
CDR3nt: TGTGCCAGCAGCTTAATGGGTGGCGGGACCTCCTACGAGCAGTACTTC
CDR3aa: CASSLMGGGTSYEQYF

j_gene: TRBJ1-3
abundance: .
v_gene: TRBV9
d_gene: .
CDR3nt: TGTGCCAGCAGCGTATTGGACGGGAGCTCTGGAAACACCATATATTTT
CDR3aa: CASSVLDGSSGNTIYF